Presented here are 9 T cell receptor beta chains from one specimen sequenced in a study of graft-versus-host responses after intestinal transplantation. Their antigens are not known. Produced via immunoSEQ multiplex PCR; TCRdb's table is partial and in-frame only. The sample shows 70,000 or so clones, about 87% of them seen only once. The source was unstimulated CD4+ T cells sorted from spleen or lymph node cells, collected before transplant. Source of these receptors: a human donor who was the organ donor for an intestinal transplant.

The V call is TRBV4-2, the J call TRBJ1-5; 7 nucleotides agree with TRBD1. V was clipped by 5 bases and J by 3 bases; unmatched bases: 4. CDR3 length equals 14 residues. Germline V lookup: CDR1 LGHNA, CDR2 YNFKEQ. CDR3: CASSYTGVNQPQHF. As DNA, the CDR3 is TGTGCCAGCAGCTACACAGGGGTCAATCAGCCCCAGCATTTT.

This clone was counted a few times. The rearrangement links TRBV2 to TRBJ1-5, with 7 bases lining up with TRBD1. J was trimmed by 3 bases and V by 8 bases; bases with no gene match: 4. The CDR3 is 13 amino acids. Germline V gene lookup returns CDR1 SNHLY and CDR2 FYNNEI. In nucleotides, the CDR3 is TGTGCCAGCGGACAGGAAAACAATCAGCCCCAGCATTTT. Translated, it gives CASGQENNQPQHF.

This chain links TRBV7-9 with TRBJ2-1; 14 positions match TRBD2. In germline, CDR1 is SEHNR, CDR2 FQNEAQ (reference sequence). The CDR3 totals 17 residues. Losses at the gene ends were 5 bases for V and 7 bases for J; bases not matched to a gene: 10. CDR3 in amino acids: CASSHRRLAGGLNEQFF. The CDR3 DNA reads as TGTGCCAGCAGCCACCGTCGACTAGCGGGGGGGCTGAATGAGCAGTTCTTC.

The chain recombines TRBV29-1 with TRBJ2-1; a weak D match, TRBD1 (5 bases). Germline V lookup: CDR1 SQVTM, CDR2 ANQGSEA. The CDR3 has 14 amino acids. Trimming cost V 1 base and J 1 base, with 8 bases left between them. The CDR3 DNA sequence: TGCAGCGTTGAAGGCGCAGGGTCCTACAATGAGCAGTTCTTC. Protein sequence: CSVEGAGSYNEQFF.

The chain employs TRBV7-6 and TRBJ1-1, with TRBD1 identical over 7 bases. Unmatched junction bases numbered 7, after V lost 5 bases and J lost 4 bases. This CDR3 contains 14 residues. The V gene's germline CDR1 is SGHVS and CDR2 FNYEAQ. In DNA, the CDR3 is TGTGCCAGCAGCCCCGCACAGGGGTTCACTGAAGCTTTCTTT. Its translation is CASSPAQGFTEAFF.

This clone was seen a single time. The V call is TRBV6-1, the J call TRBJ2-3; D perhaps matches TRBD1 (5 bases). This CDR3 has 15 residues. With 7 bases removed from V and 6 bases from J, the gap between germline ends came to 20 bases. Looked up from germline, CDR1 is MNHNS and CDR2 is SASEGT. CDR3 region: CASTLSGVGLDTQYF. The CDR3 DNA reads as TGTGCCAGCACTCTCTCTGGAGTGGGGCTGGATACGCAGTATTTT.

This chain connects TRBV2 to TRBJ2-5; D might be TRBD2 (5 bases). The CDR3 is 14 amino acids. V shed 8 bases and J shed 2 bases, with 15 bases lying between them. The germline CDR1 and CDR2 sequences are SNHLY and FYNNEI. Written as DNA, the CDR3 is TGTGCCAGCGCGGGCGTGAGTTATCAAGAGACCCAGTACTTC. Translation: CASAGVSYQETQYF.

V gene TRBV29-1 combines with J gene TRBJ2-2; D is unresolved. Germline CDR1 reads SQVTM; CDR2 reads ANQGSEA. CDR3 size: 16 residues. Trimming shortened V by 0 bases and J by 4 bases, and 15 bases separated the two germline ends. The CDR3 nucleotides read TGCAGCGTTGAAGATTGGAGTTCCGCCCCCACCGGGGAGCTGTTTTTT. The encoded protein is CSVEDWSSAPTGELFF.

V usage is TRBV28 and J usage is TRBJ1-6; D may be TRBD1 (6 bases). The CDR3 extends over 15 amino acids. V was shortened by 7 bases and J by 0 bases, with 10 bases between the two germline ends. Germline lookup yields CDR1 MDHEN and CDR2 SYDVKM. The CDR3 DNA reads as TGTGCCAGCAAAAGAGGGGGCTCCTATAATTCACCCCTCCACTTT. Its protein is CASKRGGSYNSPLHF.